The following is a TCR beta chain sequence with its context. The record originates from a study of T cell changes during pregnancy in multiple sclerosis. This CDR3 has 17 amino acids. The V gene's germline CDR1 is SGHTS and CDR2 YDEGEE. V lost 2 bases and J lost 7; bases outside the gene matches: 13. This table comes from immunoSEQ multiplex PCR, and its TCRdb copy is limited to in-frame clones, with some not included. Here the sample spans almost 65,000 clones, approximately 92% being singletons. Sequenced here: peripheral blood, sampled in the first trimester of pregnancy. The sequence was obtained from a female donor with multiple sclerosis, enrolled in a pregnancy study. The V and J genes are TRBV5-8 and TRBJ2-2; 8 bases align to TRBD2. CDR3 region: CASSFSSLAGVGGELFF. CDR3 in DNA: TGTGCCAGCAGCTTCAGTTCGCTAGCGGGCGTAGGCGGGGAGCTGTTTTTT.